This T cell receptor (beta chain) was identified during a study of OX40 agonist ivuxolimab in advanced cancers. Repertoires were generated with immunoSEQ multiplex PCR, while TCRdb's copy carries only in-frame clones and drops some. The sample includes about 70,000 clones, about four fifths of them seen just once. About this clone itself: Its cognate antigen is unknown.

Germline assignment: CDR1 MGHRA and CDR2 YSYEKL. V shed 7 bases and J shed 0 bases, with 8 bases lying between them. This CDR3 is 13 amino acids long. The study's findings and limits: At doses 0.1 to 3.0 mg/kg, CD4+ and CD8+ clones expanded.

The specimen was CD4+ or CD8+ T cells sorted from blood, collected in a trial of the OX40 agonist ivuxolimab. The TCR was taken from an adult with an advanced solid tumor such as melanoma, head and neck, liver or kidney cancer. The chain has TRBV4-1 and TRBJ2-3; D is uncertain. This chain's CDR3 is CASKSASTDTQYF. For the CDR3, the DNA is TGCGCCAGCAAGTCGGCTAGCACAGATACGCAGTATTTT.